The 30 T cell receptor beta chains in this list originate from one sample, sequenced in a study of breast tumors, draining lymph nodes, adjacent tissues. Samples came from axillary lymph nodes draining the breast cancer. TCRdb redid the calling of the multiplex PCR reads with MiXCR, one entry per CDR3 protein. The sample shows approximately 150,000 distinct CDR3 sequences, less than 35% of them seen only once. Sequencing used axillary lymph node tissue. The receptor source for this set is a female donor with breast cancer. Some clones in this sample may be carry-over from other donors' samples.

At least ten counts were recorded for this clonotype. The rearrangement uses TRBV7-9 and TRBJ1-2, with 7 bases that match TRBD1. CDR1 and CDR2 from the germline V gene are SEHNR and FQNEAQ (reference sequence). V was pared by 4 bases and J by 5 bases, with 10 bases of the junction left unmatched. The CDR3 runs 15 residues. The CDR3 protein is CASSSSNLQGYGYTF. The CDR3 nucleotides read TGTGCCAGCAGCTCTTCAAACCTACAGGGGTATGGCTACACCTTC.

CDR3 loop: CASSYIRGDFYEQYF. The DNA for the CDR3 is TGTGCCAGCAGTTATATCCGGGGGGATTTCTACGAGCAGTACTTC. The chain has TRBV6-5 and TRBJ2-7; TRBD2 matches 7 bases. From germline, CDR1 is MNHEY and CDR2 SVGAGI. CDR3 length: 15 amino acids. Losses at the gene ends were 3 bases for V and 3 bases for J; bases not matched to a gene: 8.

This clonotype showed up many times. The V call is TRBV6-6, the J call TRBJ2-2, with 9 positions matching TRBD1. Germline trimming cut 2 bases from V and 4 bases from J; bases unmatched to any gene: 8. CDR1 is MNHNY, CDR2 SVGAGI, per germline (reference sequence). The CDR3 totals 17 residues. This CDR3 is CASSYPSGQGLTGELFF. CDR3 nucleotides: TGTGCCAGCAGTTACCCTTCGGGACAGGGACTCACCGGGGAGCTGTTTTTT.

This clonotype was seen many times. The CDR3: CSARVYGANVLTF. Written as DNA, the CDR3 is TGCAGTGCTAGAGTGTATGGGGCCAACGTCCTGACTTTC. The chain links TRBV20-1 to TRBJ2-6; no clear D gene. V was trimmed by 1 base and J by 3 bases, leaving 4 bases between them. The CDR3 is 13 residues long. CDR1 is DFQATT and CDR2 is SNEGSKA in the germline V gene (reference sequence).

On this clonotype: The conserved phenylalanine or tryptophan normally closing the CDR3 is absent here, so this likely arose from a read error. The DNA is left out, because the CDR3 cannot be placed on it with certainty; the CDR3 is given as TCRdb lists it. V usage is TRBV19 and J usage is TRBJ1-6; no check of the table's D call, TRBD1, against the DNA was made. Germline values: CDR1 LNHDA, CDR2 SQIVND (reference sequence). From its first to its last residue, the CDR3 has 15 amino acids. CDR3 loop: CASRRSGTDNSPLRL.

As to this clonotype: This clone may be a read error of a much larger clone one base away. CDR3 region: CASSPSRGNSGSTIYF. CDR3 DNA: TGTGCCAGCTCACCCTCCCGGGGAAACTCTGGAAGCACCATATATTTT. The genes are TRBV18 and TRBJ1-3; D remains ambiguous. Germline CDR1 reads KGHSH; CDR2 reads LQKENI. The length of the CDR3 is 16 residues.

The chain joins TRBV2 to TRBJ1-5; no reliable D call. Looked up from germline, CDR1 is SNHLY and CDR2 is FYNNEI. The V and J ends lost 4 bases and 2 bases respectively, with 9 bases between them. CDR3 length: 14 amino acids. CDR3 loop: CASSGAMGNQPQHF. The CDR3 DNA reads TGTGCCAGCAGTGGGGCGATGGGCAATCAGCCCCAGCATTTT.

This clonotype has just a few counts. The chain combines TRBV27 with TRBJ2-5, with D possibly being TRBD1 (6 bases). The CDR3 runs 14 residues. Trimming pared 5 bases from V and 5 bases from J, leaving 15 bases between. The V gene's germline CDR1 is MNHEY and CDR2 SMNVEV (reference sequence). CDR3 sequence: CASSLTGGRETQYF. Here the CDR3 DNA reads TGTGCCAGCAGTCTGACAGGTGGTAGGGAGACCCAGTACTTC.

This clonotype was recorded a few times. This may come from a read error, since a much larger clone is one base off. The chain has TRBV5-1 and TRBJ2-3; 9 bases are shared with TRBD1. The CDR3 is 14 residues long. With 7 bases clipped from V and 2 bases from J, the junction kept 5 bases outside the gene matches. Germline V gene data show CDR1 as SGHRS and CDR2 as YFSETQ. CDR3 amino acids: CASRDRAYTDTQYF. The CDR3 DNA follows: TGCGCCAGCCGGGACAGGGCTTACACAGATACGCAGTATTTT. The entire variable domain, with the rest obtained from reference TRBV5-1 and TRBJ2-3, is as follows: KAGVTQTPRYLIKTRGQQVTLSCSPISGHRSVSWYQQTPGQGLQFLFEYFSETQRNKGNFPGRFSGRQFSNSRSEMNVSTLELGDSALYLCASRDRAYTDTQYFGPGTRLTVL.

In regard to this clonotype: The CDR3 ends on some other residue instead of the conserved phenylalanine or tryptophan, so this is likely a read error. The limits of the CDR3 on the DNA are not certain, so only TCRdb's listed CDR3 is given. This chain joins TRBV11-2 and TRBJ1-4; TRBD1 reflects the table's D call only, with no check against the DNA. The CDR3 totals 10 residues, both ends included. Germline V gives CDR1 SGHAT, CDR2 FQNNGV. The CDR3 sequence: CASSLGTGPY.

A few counts support this clonotype. Being one base from a much bigger clone, this may be a read error. The rearrangement joins TRBV19 to TRBJ1-3, with TRBD1 as a possible D gene (5 bases). The V gene's germline CDR1 is LNHDA and CDR2 SQIVND (reference sequence). Trimming stripped 5 bases from V and 3 bases from J, with 14 bases between. This CDR3 is built from 15 residues. Here the CDR3 DNA reads TGTGCCAGTAGTCCGCCGACAGAGATTGGAAACACCATATATTTT. This gives the protein CASSPPTEIGNTIYF.

The chain recombines TRBV20-1 with TRBJ1-1; a possible D gene is TRBD1 (6 bases). The CDR3 totals 17 residues. Germline V gives CDR1 DFQATT, CDR2 SNEGSKA (reference sequence). V dropped 0 bases and J dropped 0 bases, with 17 bases sitting between them. The CDR3 DNA sequence: TGCAGTGCTAGAGATATAGGGGGTGCAGGCATGAACACTGAAGCTTTCTTT. Translation: CSARDIGGAGMNTEAFF.

This clonotype was detected ten times or more. CDR3 DNA: TGCAGTGCCTTTAGCGGGGGGAGCACAGATACGCAGTATTTT. This gives the protein CSAFSGGSTDTQYF. The genes are TRBV20-1 and TRBJ2-3; 10 bases map to TRBD2. The CDR3 extends over 14 amino acids. CDR1 is DFQATT and CDR2 is SNEGSKA in the germline V gene (reference sequence). Losses at the gene ends were 6 bases for V and 0 bases for J; bases not matched to a gene: 3.

Many counts were recorded for this clonotype. The genes are TRBV6-6 and TRBJ1-5; D remains unclear. Trimming stripped 8 bases from V and 1 base from J, with 9 bases between. The CDR3 has 13 amino acids. Germline V gives CDR1 MNHNY, CDR2 SVGAGI (reference sequence). The CDR3 bases are TGTGCCAGCCAAACACGAAGCAATCAGCCCCAGCATTTT. Amino acid sequence: CASQTRSNQPQHF.

On this clonotype: The conserved phenylalanine or tryptophan normally closing the CDR3 is absent here, so this likely arose from a read error. The genes are TRBV20-1 and TRBJ1-6, with a possible D match to TRBD1 (6 bases). Germline V CDR1 and CDR2: DFQATT, SNEGSKA (reference sequence). Trimming took 2 bases from V and 6 from J, leaving 14 bases between them. The CDR3 runs to 15 residues. The CDR3 DNA follows: TGCAGTGCTAGACTACGGCAGGGGACTAATTCACCCCTCCACTCT. This translates into CSARLRQGTNSPLHS.

The table lists this clonotype with many counts. The V call is TRBV6-5, the J call TRBJ2-7; 8 bases fit TRBD2. The CDR3 loop spans 14 amino acids. Unmatched junction bases numbered 3, after V lost 5 bases and J lost 0 bases. Germline V lookup: CDR1 MNHEY, CDR2 SVGAGI. CDR3 sequence: CASSRGGDSYEQYV. In DNA, the CDR3 is TGTGCCAGCAGTCGGGGGGGAGACTCCTACGAGCAGTACGTC.

The gene calls are TRBV6-1 and TRBJ2-7, with D possibly being TRBD1 (5 bases). The V and J ends lost 7 bases and 4 bases respectively, with 14 bases between them. Germline-derived CDR1 and CDR2 are MNHNS and SASEGT. The CDR3 is 13 residues long. CDR3 amino acids: CASIGQGAYEQYF. In DNA form, the CDR3 reads TGTGCCAGCATAGGACAAGGGGCTTACGAGCAGTACTTC.

A remark on this clonotype: No DNA is shown, since the ends of the CDR3 on it are uncertain; the CDR3 is the one TCRdb lists. The chain carries TRBV20-1 and TRBJ1-5; TRBD1, as called in the table, went unchecked against the DNA. Termini included, the CDR3 measures 20 amino acids. CDR1 and CDR2 (germline): DFQATT, SNEGSKA (reference sequence). CDR3 sequence: CSFYICSARGTGDLNQPQHF.

This clonotype was recorded at least ten times. V usage is TRBV6-6 and J usage is TRBJ2-6; possibly TRBD1 for D (6 bases). CDR1 and CDR2 (germline): MNHNY, SVGAGI (reference sequence). The ends were cut back, 8 bases at V and 2 bases at J, with 13 bases in the middle. The CDR3 loop spans 15 amino acids. CDR3 region: CASAPHRAGANVLTF. For the CDR3, the DNA is TGTGCCAGCGCGCCCCACAGGGCTGGGGCCAACGTCCTGACTTTC.

Turning to this clonotype: Without the conserved terminal phenylalanine or tryptophan, this CDR3 likely stems from a read error. The chain joins TRBV7-2 to TRBJ2-7, with D possibly matching TRBD1 (5 bases). Trimming cost V 7 bases and J 2 bases, with 15 bases left between them. The length of the CDR3 is 14 residues. CDR1 and CDR2 (germline): SGHTA, FQGNSA. The CDR3 DNA follows: TGTGCCAGCACCTCCAACCAGGGCGCCTACGAGCAGTACCTC. This codes for CASTSNQGAYEQYL.

This clonotype appeared many times. This chain connects TRBV19 to TRBJ2-5, with D tentatively TRBD1 (5 bases). Trimming pared 5 bases from V and 8 bases from J, leaving 21 bases between. CDR3 size: 15 residues. Germline CDR1 and CDR2: LNHDA and SQIVND (reference sequence). The CDR3 is CASSGPPRALGTQYF. DNA of the CDR3: TGTGCCAGTAGTGGACCACCCAGGGCCCTGGGAACCCAGTACTTC.

The chain is built from TRBV29-1 and TRBJ2-1; TRBD2 agrees at 9 bases. The CDR3 sequence is 11 residues long. The V segment lost 7 bases and the J segment 9 bases; nucleotides outside the gene matches: 4. Germline V lookup: CDR1 SQVTM, CDR2 ANQGSEA. The CDR3 loop reads CSDIAGVEQFF. The CDR3 DNA is TGCAGCGACATAGCGGGGGTTGAGCAGTTCTTC.

The chain carries TRBV20-1 and TRBJ2-3, with 10 positions matching TRBD2. With 4 bases clipped from V and 6 bases from J, the junction kept 4 bases outside the gene matches. Germline values: CDR1 DFQATT, CDR2 SNEGSKA (reference sequence). The CDR3 covers 13 residues. The CDR3 loop reads CSAIPGLADTQYF. CDR3 DNA sequence: TGCAGTGCTATTCCGGGACTAGCGGATACGCAGTATTTT.

This clonotype was seen ten or more times. The chain has TRBV4-1 and TRBJ1-3; 7 bases fit TRBD1. The CDR3 is 16 amino acids. The ends lost 3 bases at V and 2 bases at J; junction bases unmatched: 7. Germline lookup yields CDR1 MGHRA and CDR2 YSYEKL. For the CDR3, the DNA is TGCGCCAGCAGCCAGCCCGACAGGGCGGCTGGAAACACCATATATTTT. Its protein is CASSQPDRAAGNTIYF.

The genes are TRBV2 and TRBJ1-6; TRBD1 might be the D (5 bases). Deletions cut 4 bases from V and 17 bases from J, with 18 bases between. The CDR3 is 13 amino acids. Germline loops: CDR1 SNHLY, CDR2 FYNNEI. In nucleotides, the CDR3 is TGTGCCAGCAGTGGAAACCTTGGGGCCAACGTCCACTTT. Its translation: CASSGNLGANVHF.

This clonotype was seen a handful of times. The chain employs TRBV12-5 and TRBJ1-1; 7 bases are a match to TRBD1. The J segment lost 0 bases and the V segment lost 0 bases, leaving 10 bases of the junction unmatched. The germline V gene encodes CDR1 LGHNT and CDR2 FRNRAP. The CDR3 is made up of 18 amino acids. The CDR3 nucleotides are TGTGCTAGTGGTTTGGTGGTGACAGGGTGGGAATTGAACACTGAAGCTTTCTTT. Residues: CASGLVVTGWELNTEAFF.

This clonotype was seen repeatedly, ten times or more. The chain is built from TRBV6-2 or TRBV6-3 and TRBJ2-7, with a weak D call TRBD2 (5 bases). This CDR3 is built from 15 residues. The V and J ends lost 5 bases and 0 bases respectively, with 14 bases between them. From germline, CDR1 is MNHEY and CDR2 SVGEGT. CDR3 amino acids: CASSPSGTSSYEQYV. The CDR3 region has the DNA TGTGCCAGCAGTCCCTCCGGCACTAGCTCCTACGAGCAGTACGTC.

This clonotype showed up many times. The chain couples TRBV5-6 to TRBJ2-7, with D unclear. Per the germline V gene, CDR1 is SGHDT and CDR2 is YYEEEE. V gave up 0 bases and J gave up 2 bases, with 12 bases separating them. This CDR3 is built from 15 residues. The CDR3 DNA follows: TGTGCCAGCAGCTTGGAGCTGGCCACAACCTACGAGCAGTACTTC. Amino acids: CASSLELATTYEQYF. Variable domain in full (rest from reference TRBV5-6 and TRBJ2-7): DAGVTQSPTHLIKTRGQQVTLRCSPKSGHDTVSWYQQALGQGPQFIFQYYEEEERQRGNFPDRFSGHQFPNYSSELNVNALLLGDSALYLCASSLELATTYEQYFGPGTRLTVT.

This clonotype was counted many times. Here the CDR3 DNA reads TGTGCCAGCAGCCACGGGGGACAGCTCTACAATGAGCAGTTCTTC. It encodes CASSHGGQLYNEQFF. The chain employs TRBV16 and TRBJ2-1; weak D call: TRBD1 (7 bases). V shed 3 bases and J shed 3 bases, with 12 bases lying between them. The CDR3 has 15 residues. In germline, CDR1 is KGHSY, CDR2 FQNENV. Drawing the rest from reference TRBV16 and TRBJ2-1, the complete variable domain is GEEVAQTPKHLVRGEGQKAKLYCAPIKGHSYVFWYQQVLKNEFKFLISFQNENVFDETGMPKERFSAKCLPNSPCSLEIQATKLEDSAVYFCASSHGGQLYNEQFFGPGTRLTVL.

This clonotype occurred many times. One base away lies a much larger clone, so this may be a sequencing read error. The missing conserved phenylalanine or tryptophan at the end of this CDR3 makes a read error likely. The chain has TRBV7-9 and TRBJ2-5, with no clear D. This CDR3 has 14 residues. The germline CDR1 and CDR2 sequences are SEHNR and FQNEAQ (reference sequence). The V and J ends lost 2 bases and 1 base respectively, with 8 bases between them. The CDR3 DNA reads TGTGCCAGCAGCTTAAGTTCAGGCCAAGAGACCCAGTACCTC. It codes for CASSLSSGQETQYL.